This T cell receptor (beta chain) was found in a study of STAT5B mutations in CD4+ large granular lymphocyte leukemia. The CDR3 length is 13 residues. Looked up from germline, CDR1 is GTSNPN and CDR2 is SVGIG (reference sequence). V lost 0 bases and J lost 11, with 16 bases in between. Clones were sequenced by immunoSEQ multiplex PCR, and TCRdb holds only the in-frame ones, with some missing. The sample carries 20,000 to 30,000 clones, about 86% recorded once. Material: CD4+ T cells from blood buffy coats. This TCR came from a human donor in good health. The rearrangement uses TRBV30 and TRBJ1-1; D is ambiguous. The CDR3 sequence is CAWSVLKAPPAFF. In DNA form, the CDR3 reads TGTGCCTGGAGTGTACTAAAGGCCCCCCCGGCTTTCTTT. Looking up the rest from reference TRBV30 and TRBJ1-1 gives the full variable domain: SQTIHQWPATLVQPVGSPLSLECTVEGTSNPNLYWYRQAAGRGLQLLFYSVGIGQISSEVPQNLSASRPQDRQFILSSKKLLLSDSGFYLCAWSVLKAPPAFFGQGTRLTVV.